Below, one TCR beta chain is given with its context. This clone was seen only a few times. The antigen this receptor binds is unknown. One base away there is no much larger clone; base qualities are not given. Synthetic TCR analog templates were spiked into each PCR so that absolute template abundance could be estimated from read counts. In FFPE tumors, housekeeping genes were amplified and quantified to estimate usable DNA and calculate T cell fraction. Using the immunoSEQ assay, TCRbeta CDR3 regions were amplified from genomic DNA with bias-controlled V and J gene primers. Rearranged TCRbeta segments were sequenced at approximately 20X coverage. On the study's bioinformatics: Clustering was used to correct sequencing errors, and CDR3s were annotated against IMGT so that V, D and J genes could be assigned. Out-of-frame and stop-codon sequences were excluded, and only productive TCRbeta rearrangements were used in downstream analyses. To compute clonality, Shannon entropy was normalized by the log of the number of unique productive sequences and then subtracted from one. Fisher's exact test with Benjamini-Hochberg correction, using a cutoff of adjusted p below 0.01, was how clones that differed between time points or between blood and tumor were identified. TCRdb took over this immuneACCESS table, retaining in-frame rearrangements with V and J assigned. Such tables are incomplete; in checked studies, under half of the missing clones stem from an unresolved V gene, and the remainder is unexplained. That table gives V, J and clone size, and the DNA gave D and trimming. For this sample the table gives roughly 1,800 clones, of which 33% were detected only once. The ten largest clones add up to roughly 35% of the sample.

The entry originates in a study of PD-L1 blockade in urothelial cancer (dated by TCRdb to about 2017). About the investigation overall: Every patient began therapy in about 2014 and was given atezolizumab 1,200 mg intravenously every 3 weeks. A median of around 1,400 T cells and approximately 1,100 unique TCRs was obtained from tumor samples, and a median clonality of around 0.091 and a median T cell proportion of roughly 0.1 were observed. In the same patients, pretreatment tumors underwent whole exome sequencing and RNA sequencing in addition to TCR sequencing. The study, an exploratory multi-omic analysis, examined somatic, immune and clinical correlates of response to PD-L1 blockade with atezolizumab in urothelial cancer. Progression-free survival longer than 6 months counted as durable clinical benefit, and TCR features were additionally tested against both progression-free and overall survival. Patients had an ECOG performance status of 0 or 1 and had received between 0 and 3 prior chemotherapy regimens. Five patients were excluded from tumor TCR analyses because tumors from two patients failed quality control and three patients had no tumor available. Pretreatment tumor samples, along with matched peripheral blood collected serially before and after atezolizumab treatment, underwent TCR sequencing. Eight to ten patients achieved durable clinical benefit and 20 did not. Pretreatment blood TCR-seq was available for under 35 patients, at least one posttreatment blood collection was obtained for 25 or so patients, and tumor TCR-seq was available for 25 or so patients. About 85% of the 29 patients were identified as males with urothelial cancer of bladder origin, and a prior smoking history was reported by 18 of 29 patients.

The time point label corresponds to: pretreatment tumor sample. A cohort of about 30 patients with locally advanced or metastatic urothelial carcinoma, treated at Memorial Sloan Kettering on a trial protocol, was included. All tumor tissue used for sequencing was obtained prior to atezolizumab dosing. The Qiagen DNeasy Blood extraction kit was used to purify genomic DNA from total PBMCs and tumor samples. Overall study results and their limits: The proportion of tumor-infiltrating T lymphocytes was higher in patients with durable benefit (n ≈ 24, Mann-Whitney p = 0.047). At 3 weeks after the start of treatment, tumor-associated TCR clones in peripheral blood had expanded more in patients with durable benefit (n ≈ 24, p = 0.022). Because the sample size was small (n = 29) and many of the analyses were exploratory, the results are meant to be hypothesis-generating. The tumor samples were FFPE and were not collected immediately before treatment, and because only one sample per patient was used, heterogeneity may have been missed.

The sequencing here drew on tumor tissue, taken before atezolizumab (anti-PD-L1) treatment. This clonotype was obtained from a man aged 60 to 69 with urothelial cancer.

The CDR3 region: CASTWLAGGTGELFF. Here is the DNA: TGTGCCAGCACCTGGCTAGCGGGGGGCACCGGGGAGCTGTTTTTT. Recombination linked TRBV2 to TRBJ2-2, and 11 bases in between align with TRBD2. Its CDR3 holds 15 amino acids, cysteine through phenylalanine. The entry retains the CDR3 DNA only, 45 bases that are in frame from base 1. Clipping removes 7 bases from V and 4 bases from J, with 5 as the unmatched junction base count. The germline V gene sets CDR1 to SNHLY and CDR2 to FYNNEI. With the portions outside the CDR3 filled from the reference TRBV2 and TRBJ2-2 genes, the complete variable region becomes EPEVTQTPSHQVTQMGQEVILRCVPISNHLYFYWYRQILGQKVEFLVSFYNNEISEKSEIFDDQFSVERPDGSNFTLKIRSTKLEDSAMYFCASTWLAGGTGELFFGEGSRLTVL.